The rows below give T cell receptor beta chains drawn from one sample of a study of blood T cells in healthy people across ages. TCRdb processed the 5' RACE reads anew with MiXCR; each CDR3 protein has one entry. The table records about 1.6 million distinct CDR3 sequences, almost 35% of them present only once. The sequenced sample consisted of blood. All receptors come from a woman under 40 in good health. Each CDR3 is given with its conserved first and last residue. A D gene is named only where the DNA matches it firmly. The size of a clone is reported for some rows only, either as once, few or many, or as a class for expanded clones.

D gene: -; J gene: TRBJ2-7; clone size: many; V gene: TRBV7-2; CDR3 DNA: TGTGCCAGCAGCTTAGATATACGAGACAGGCTCTCCGAGCAGTACTTC; CDR3 protein: CASSLDIRDRLSEQYF
D gene: -; J gene: TRBJ1-2; clone size: -; V gene: TRBV12-3/TRBV12-4; CDR3 DNA: TGTGCCGGCAGTAAAAGGGTCTATGGCTACACCTTC; CDR3 protein: CAGSKRVYGYTF
D gene: TRBD2; J gene: TRBJ2-5; clone size: many; V gene: TRBV29-1; CDR3 DNA: TGCAGCGTAACCGGGACTACACAAGAGACCCAGTACTTC; CDR3 protein: CSVTGTTQETQYF
D gene: -; J gene: TRBJ2-5; clone size: few; V gene: TRBV29-1; CDR3 DNA: TGCAGCGTGATCCAGGGGGGAGAGACCCAGTACTTC; CDR3 protein: CSVIQGGETQYF
D gene: -; J gene: TRBJ2-7; clone size: -; V gene: TRBV5-1; CDR3 DNA: TGCTCCAGCAGCTTGGCGTTTGGAGAGAGCTACGAGCAGTACTTC; CDR3 protein: CSSSLAFGESYEQYF
D gene: TRBD2; J gene: TRBJ2-1; clone size: few; V gene: TRBV6-1; CDR3 DNA: TGTGCCAGCAGGGCCGGCGGGAGGGTCTACAATGAGCAGTTCTTC; CDR3 protein: CASRAGGRVYNEQFF
D gene: TRBD1; J gene: TRBJ1-2; clone size: few; V gene: TRBV4-1; CDR3 DNA: TGCGCCAGCAGCCCGTTAATCAAGACCCGGGACAGGGGGCTCGGCTACACCTTC; CDR3 protein: CASSPLIKTRDRGLGYTF
D gene: TRBD1; J gene: TRBJ2-7; clone size: -; V gene: TRBV5-8; CDR3 DNA: TGTGCCAGCAGCGCTGGGACAGTCGTTAAGGTCGAGCAGTACTTC; CDR3 protein: CASSAGTVVKVEQYF
D gene: -; J gene: TRBJ2-1; clone size: -; V gene: TRBV10-2; CDR3 DNA: TGCGCCAGCAGTGAGGGGGAGCTAAGACGAGATGTGCAGTTCTTC; CDR3 protein: CASSEGELRRDVQFF
D gene: -; J gene: TRBJ1-2; clone size: -; V gene: TRBV28; CDR3 DNA: TGTGCCAGCACTCTCGCGACAGCCAACTATGGCTACACCTTC; CDR3 protein: CASTLATANYGYTF
D gene: TRBD1; J gene: TRBJ2-7; clone size: -; V gene: TRBV20-1; CDR3 DNA: TGCACTGCCGGGACAGGATGCTACGAGCAGTACTTC; CDR3 protein: CTAGTGCYEQYF
D gene: -; J gene: TRBJ2-1; clone size: -; V gene: TRBV20-1; CDR3 DNA: TGCAGTGCTACCCAGGGATGGGACCACTACAATGAGCAGTTCTTC; CDR3 protein: CSATQGWDHYNEQFF
D gene: TRBD1; J gene: TRBJ2-6; clone size: few; V gene: TRBV7-9; CDR3 DNA: TGTGCCAGCAGCTTAGTAGTGACAGGGGGCGCGTCAGGGGCCAACGTCCTGACTTTC; CDR3 protein: CASSLVVTGGASGANVLTF
D gene: TRBD2; J gene: TRBJ2-1; clone size: few; V gene: TRBV3-1; CDR3 DNA: TGTGCCAGCAGAGAGAGCGGGACCTCCTACAATGAGCAGTTCTTC; CDR3 protein: CASRESGTSYNEQFF
D gene: -; J gene: TRBJ1-2; clone size: -; V gene: TRBV30; CDR3 DNA: TGTGCCTGGAGCGGAGGTGGTGGCTATGGCTACACCTTC; CDR3 protein: CAWSGGGGYGYTF
D gene: TRBD1; J gene: TRBJ2-7; clone size: many; V gene: TRBV29-1; CDR3 DNA: TGCAGCGCTGGGGAGTCCGGGACAGGGACACGCGAGCAGTACTTC; CDR3 protein: CSAGESGTGTREQYF
D gene: TRBD1; J gene: TRBJ1-4; clone size: once; V gene: TRBV20-1; CDR3 DNA: TGCAGTGCCGACGCCCCACAGGGGGCAACGGGGAAACTGTTTTTT; CDR3 protein: CSADAPQGATGKLFF
D gene: TRBD2; J gene: TRBJ2-3; clone size: -; V gene: TRBV9; CDR3 DNA: TGTGCCAGCAGCGCTGGAGCGGGGTACACAGATACGCAGTATTTT; CDR3 protein: CASSAGAGYTDTQYF
D gene: -; J gene: TRBJ2-1; clone size: many; V gene: TRBV20-1; CDR3 DNA: TGCAGTGGGTTGGGCCAAAGCTCCTACAATGAGCAGTTCTTC; CDR3 protein: CSGLGQSSYNEQFF
D gene: -; J gene: TRBJ2-1; clone size: few; V gene: TRBV20-1; CDR3 DNA: TGCAGTGCTAGAGATCCCTTGCGGGAAAGCCTCATGGATGAGCAGTTCTTC; CDR3 protein: CSARDPLRESLMDEQFF
D gene: -; J gene: TRBJ1-1; clone size: many; V gene: TRBV7-9; CDR3 DNA: TGTGCCAGCAGCCGGGGACAGAACACTGAAGCTTTCTTT; CDR3 protein: CASSRGQNTEAFF
D gene: -; J gene: TRBJ2-4; clone size: -; V gene: TRBV5-6; CDR3 DNA: TGTGCCGGCAGCTTGTCGTCCATCGCCAAAAACATTCAGTACTTC; CDR3 protein: CAGSLSSIAKNIQYF
D gene: -; J gene: TRBJ1-4; clone size: -; V gene: TRBV13; CDR3 DNA: TGTGCCAGCAGCTCCAGGGGAGGTGAAAAACTGTTTTTT; CDR3 protein: CASSSRGGEKLFF
D gene: -; J gene: TRBJ2-7; clone size: many; V gene: TRBV7-9; CDR3 DNA: TGTGCCAGCAGCTTATTCCTCGAGCAGTACTTC; CDR3 protein: CASSLFLEQYF
D gene: -; J gene: TRBJ2-1; clone size: once; V gene: TRBV5-1; CDR3 DNA: TGCGCCAGCAGGCAGTCGATGAGTGCTGAGCAGTTCTTC; CDR3 protein: CASRQSMSAEQFF
D gene: -; J gene: TRBJ2-7; clone size: few; V gene: TRBV7-2; CDR3 DNA: TGTGCCAGCAGCCCCATCCATGGCACCAGCCCCTACGAGCAGTACTTC; CDR3 protein: CASSPIHGTSPYEQYF
D gene: -; J gene: TRBJ2-1; clone size: -; V gene: TRBV13; CDR3 DNA: TGTGCCAGCAGGTCGCAGGCAAAGGGTGGGGATGAGCAGTTCTTC; CDR3 protein: CASRSQAKGGDEQFF
D gene: -; J gene: TRBJ1-1; clone size: -; V gene: TRBV20-1; CDR3 DNA: TGCAGTGCTAGCGAGGGTTGGAACACTGAAGCTTTCTTT; CDR3 protein: CSASEGWNTEAFF
D gene: -; J gene: TRBJ2-5; clone size: -; V gene: TRBV20-1; CDR3 DNA: TGCAGTGCTAGGGGGGCTAACGGGAGAGCAGAGACCCAGTACTTC; CDR3 protein: CSARGANGRAETQYF
D gene: -; J gene: TRBJ2-1; clone size: few; V gene: TRBV24-1; CDR3 DNA: TGTGCCACCAGTGATAGGTTCGCCTACAATGAGCAGTTCTTC; CDR3 protein: CATSDRFAYNEQFF